This T cell receptor beta chain emerged from a study of blood T cell repertoires in COVID-19. This clone was seen only once. Original methodology: For nucleated cells, counts were estimated from reference gene primer amplification. Assay: immunoSEQ multiplex PCR; the TCRdb copy retains only in-frame clones and omits some. V, J and clone size are taken as reported in that table, and D and trimming were inferred from the DNA itself. The profile shows over 100,000 clones, over 70% of them singletons. The CDR3 covers 14 residues. The V gene's germline CDR1 is MNHEY and CDR2 SVGEGT. V gave up 0 bases and J gave up 2 bases, with 7 bases separating them.

Sequenced input: peripheral blood. The chain employs TRBV6-2 or TRBV6-3 and TRBJ1-1; D is possibly TRBD1 (5 bases). This clonotype was sampled from a human donor in a cohort sampled during active or convalescent COVID-19. The CDR3 loop is CASSYSTVNTEAFF. The DNA for the CDR3 is TGTGCCAGCAGTTACTCGACAGTTAACACTGAAGCTTTCTTT.